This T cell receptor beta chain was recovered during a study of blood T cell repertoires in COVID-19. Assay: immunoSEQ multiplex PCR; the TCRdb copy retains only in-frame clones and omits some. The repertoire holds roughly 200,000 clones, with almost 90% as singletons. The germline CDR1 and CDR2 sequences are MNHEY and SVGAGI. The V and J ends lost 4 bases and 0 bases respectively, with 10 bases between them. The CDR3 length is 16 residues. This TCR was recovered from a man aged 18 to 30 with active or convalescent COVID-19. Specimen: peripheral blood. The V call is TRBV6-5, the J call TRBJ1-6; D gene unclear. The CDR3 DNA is TGTGCCAGCAGTTCCAACGGGGACTCCTATAATTCACCCCTCCACTTT. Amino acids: CASSSNGDSYNSPLHF.